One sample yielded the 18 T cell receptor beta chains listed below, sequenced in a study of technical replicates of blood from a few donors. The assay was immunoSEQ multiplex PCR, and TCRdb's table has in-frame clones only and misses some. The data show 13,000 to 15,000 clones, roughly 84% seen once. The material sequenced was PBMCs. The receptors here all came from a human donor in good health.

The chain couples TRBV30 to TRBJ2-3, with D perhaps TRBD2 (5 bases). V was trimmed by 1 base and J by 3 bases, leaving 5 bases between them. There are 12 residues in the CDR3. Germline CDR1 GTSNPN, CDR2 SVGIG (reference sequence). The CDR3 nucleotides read TGTGCCTGGAGTGGGGAGACAGATACGCAGTATTTT. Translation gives CAWSGETDTQYF.

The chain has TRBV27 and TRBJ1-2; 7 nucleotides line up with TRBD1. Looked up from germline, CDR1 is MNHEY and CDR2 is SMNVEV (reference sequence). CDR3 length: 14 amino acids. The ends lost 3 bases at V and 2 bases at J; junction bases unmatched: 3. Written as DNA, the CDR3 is TGTGCCAGCAGTTTGGACAGGCGGAACTATGGCTACACCTTC. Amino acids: CASSLDRRNYGYTF.

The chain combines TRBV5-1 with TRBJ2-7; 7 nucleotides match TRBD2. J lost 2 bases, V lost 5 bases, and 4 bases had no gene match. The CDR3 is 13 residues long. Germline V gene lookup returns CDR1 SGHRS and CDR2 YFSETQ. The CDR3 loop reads CASRGLAAYEQYF. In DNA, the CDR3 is TGCGCCAGCAGGGGGCTAGCGGCCTACGAGCAGTACTTC.

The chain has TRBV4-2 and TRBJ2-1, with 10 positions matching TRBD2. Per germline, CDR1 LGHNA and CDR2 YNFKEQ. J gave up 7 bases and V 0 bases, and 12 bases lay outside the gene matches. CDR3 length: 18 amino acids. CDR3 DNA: TGTGCCAGCAGCCAAGATGGGATAGCGGGAGGTCTTAGGAATGAGCAGTTCTTC. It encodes CASSQDGIAGGLRNEQFF.

CDR3 coding DNA: TGTGCCAGTAGCAGGGGTTTATTTAATCAGCCCCAGCATTTT. Amino acids: CASSRGLFNQPQHF. This chain uses TRBV19 with TRBJ1-5, with a possible D match to TRBD1 (6 bases). V lost 6 bases and J lost 4, with 13 bases in between. The CDR3 contains 14 residues. Per the germline V gene, CDR1 is LNHDA and CDR2 is SQIVND (reference sequence). Full variable domain (missing parts from reference TRBV19 and TRBJ1-5): DGGITQSPKYLFRKEGQNVTLSCEQNLNHDAMYWYRQDPGQGLRLIYYSQIVNDFQKGDIAEGYSVSREKKESFPLTVTSAQKNPTAFYLCASSRGLFNQPQHFGDGTRLSIL.

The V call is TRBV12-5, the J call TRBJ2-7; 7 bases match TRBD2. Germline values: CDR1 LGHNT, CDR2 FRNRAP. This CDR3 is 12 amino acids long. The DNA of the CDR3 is TGTGCGGGGAGGGAGCCACCTTACGAGCAGTACTTC. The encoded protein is CAGREPPYEQYF.

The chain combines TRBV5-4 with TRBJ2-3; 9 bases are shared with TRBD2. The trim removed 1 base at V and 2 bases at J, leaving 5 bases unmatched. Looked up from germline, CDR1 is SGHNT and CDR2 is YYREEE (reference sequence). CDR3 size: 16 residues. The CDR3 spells CASSLFPSGITDTQYF. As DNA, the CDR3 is TGTGCCAGCAGCTTGTTTCCTAGCGGGATCACAGATACGCAGTATTTT.

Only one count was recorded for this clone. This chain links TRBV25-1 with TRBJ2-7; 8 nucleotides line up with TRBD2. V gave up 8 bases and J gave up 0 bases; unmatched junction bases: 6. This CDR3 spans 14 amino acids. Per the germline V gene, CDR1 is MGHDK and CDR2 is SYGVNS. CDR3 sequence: CASAREATSYEQYF. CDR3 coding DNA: TGTGCCAGCGCGCGGGAGGCGACCTCCTACGAGCAGTACTTC.

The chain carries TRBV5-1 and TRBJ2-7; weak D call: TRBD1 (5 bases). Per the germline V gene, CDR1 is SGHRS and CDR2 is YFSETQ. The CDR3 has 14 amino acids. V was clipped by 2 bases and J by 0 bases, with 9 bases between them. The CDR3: CASSFGHSSYEQYF. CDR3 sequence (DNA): TGCGCCAGCAGCTTCGGACACAGCTCCTACGAGCAGTACTTC.

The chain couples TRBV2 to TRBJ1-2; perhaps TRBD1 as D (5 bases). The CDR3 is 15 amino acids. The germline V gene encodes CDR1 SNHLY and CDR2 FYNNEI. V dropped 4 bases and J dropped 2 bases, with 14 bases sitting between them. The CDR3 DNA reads TGTGCCAGCAGTGGGCGGGGCACCCTGAACTATGGCTACACCTTC. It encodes CASSGRGTLNYGYTF.

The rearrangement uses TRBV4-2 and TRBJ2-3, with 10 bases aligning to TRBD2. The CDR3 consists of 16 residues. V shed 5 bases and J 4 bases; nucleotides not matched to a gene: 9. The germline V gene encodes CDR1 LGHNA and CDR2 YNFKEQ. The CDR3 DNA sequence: TGTGCCAGCAGCAACCGACTAGCGGGTAGCGCAGATACGCAGTATTTT. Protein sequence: CASSNRLAGSADTQYF.

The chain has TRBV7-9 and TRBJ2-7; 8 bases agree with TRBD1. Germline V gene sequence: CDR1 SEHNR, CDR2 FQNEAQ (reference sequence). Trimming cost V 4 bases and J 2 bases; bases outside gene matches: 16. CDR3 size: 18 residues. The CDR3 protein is CASSSSINRDRPTYEQYF. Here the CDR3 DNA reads TGTGCCAGCAGCTCTTCAATCAACCGGGACAGGCCGACCTACGAGCAGTACTTC.

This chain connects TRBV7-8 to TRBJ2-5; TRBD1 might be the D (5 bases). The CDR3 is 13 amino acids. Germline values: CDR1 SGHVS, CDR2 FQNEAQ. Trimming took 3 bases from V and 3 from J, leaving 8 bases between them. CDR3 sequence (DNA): TGTGCCAGCAGCTTGCGGACAAAAGAGACCCAGTACTTC. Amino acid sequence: CASSLRTKETQYF. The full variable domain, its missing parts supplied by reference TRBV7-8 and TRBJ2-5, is GAGVSQSPRYKVAKRGQDVALRCDPISGHVSLFWYQQALGQGPEFLTYFQNEAQLDKSGLPSDRFFAERPEGSVSTLKIQRTQQEDSAVYLCASSLRTKETQYFGPGTRLLVL.

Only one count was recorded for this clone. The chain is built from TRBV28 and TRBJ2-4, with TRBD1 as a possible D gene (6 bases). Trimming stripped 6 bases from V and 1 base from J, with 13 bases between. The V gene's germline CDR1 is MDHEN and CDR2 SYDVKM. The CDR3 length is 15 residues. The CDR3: CASSEQGIAKNIQYF. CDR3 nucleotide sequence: TGTGCCAGCAGCGAACAGGGAATCGCCAAAAACATTCAGTACTTC.

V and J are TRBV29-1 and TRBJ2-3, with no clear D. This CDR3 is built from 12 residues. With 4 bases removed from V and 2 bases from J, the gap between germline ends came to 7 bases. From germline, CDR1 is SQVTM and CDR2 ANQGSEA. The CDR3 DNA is TGCAGCGTTGGACTCCTCACAGATACGCAGTATTTT. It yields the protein CSVGLLTDTQYF.

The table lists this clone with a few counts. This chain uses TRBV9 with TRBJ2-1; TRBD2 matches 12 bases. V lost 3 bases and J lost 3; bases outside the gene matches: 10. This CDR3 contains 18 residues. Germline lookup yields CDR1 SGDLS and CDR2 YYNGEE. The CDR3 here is CASSAQGLAGGFYNEQFF. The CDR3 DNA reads TGTGCCAGCAGCGCCCAAGGGCTAGCGGGAGGGTTCTACAATGAGCAGTTCTTC.

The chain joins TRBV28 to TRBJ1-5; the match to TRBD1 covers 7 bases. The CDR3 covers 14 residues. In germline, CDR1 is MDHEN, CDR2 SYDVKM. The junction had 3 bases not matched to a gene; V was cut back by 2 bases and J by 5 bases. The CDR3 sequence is CASSLTGAYQPQHF. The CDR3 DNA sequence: TGTGCCAGCAGTTTAACAGGGGCCTATCAGCCCCAGCATTTT.

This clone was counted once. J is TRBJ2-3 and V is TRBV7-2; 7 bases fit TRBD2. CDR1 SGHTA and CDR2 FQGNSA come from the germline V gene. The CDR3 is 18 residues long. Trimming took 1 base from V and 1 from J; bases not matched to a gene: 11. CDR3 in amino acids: CASSLGLAGVRGTDTQYF. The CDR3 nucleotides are TGTGCCAGCAGCTTAGGACTAGCTGGGGTCAGGGGCACAGATACGCAGTATTTT.